This TCR beta chain is drawn from a study of technical replicates of blood from several donors. Trimming cost V 2 bases and J 1 base, with 8 bases left between them. The CDR3 runs 14 residues. Looked up from germline, CDR1 is MDHEN and CDR2 is SYDVKM. Profiling relied on immunoSEQ multiplex PCR, and the TCRdb table lists in-frame clones only, not all of them. The repertoire has 76,000 or so clones, roughly 91% of them found once; the top ten carry 0.2% to 0.3%. The chain recombines TRBV28 with TRBJ1-2; D call uncertain. This sequence originates from a human donor in good health. Source material: T cells isolated from PBMCs. CDR3 nucleotide sequence: TGTGCCAGCAGTTTACAGACTCATAACTATGGCTACACCTTC. As protein: CASSLQTHNYGYTF.